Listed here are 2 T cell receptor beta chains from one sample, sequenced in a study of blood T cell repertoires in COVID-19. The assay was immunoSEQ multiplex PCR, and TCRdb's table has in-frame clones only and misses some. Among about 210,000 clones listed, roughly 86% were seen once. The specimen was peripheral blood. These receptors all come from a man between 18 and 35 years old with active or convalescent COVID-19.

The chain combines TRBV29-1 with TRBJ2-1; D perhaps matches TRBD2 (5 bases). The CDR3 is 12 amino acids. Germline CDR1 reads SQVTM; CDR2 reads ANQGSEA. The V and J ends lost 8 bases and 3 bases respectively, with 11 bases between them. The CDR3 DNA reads TGCAGCTGTGCGGGTGGCTACAATGAGCAGTTCTTC. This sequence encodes CSCAGGYNEQFF.

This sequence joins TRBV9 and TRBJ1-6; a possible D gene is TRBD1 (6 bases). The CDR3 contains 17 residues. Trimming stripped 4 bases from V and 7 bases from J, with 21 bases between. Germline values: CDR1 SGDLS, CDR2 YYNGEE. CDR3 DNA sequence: TGTGCCAGCAGCACAAAATCCGGGACACCCGACAATTCACCCCTCCACTTT. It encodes CASSTKSGTPDNSPLHF.